Below are 28 T cell receptor beta chains sequenced from a single sample in a study of Graves' ophthalmopathy and Graves' hyperthyroidism. The study amplified TCR beta CDR3 regions using RNA transcripts. HTBI-primed first-round RT-PCR preceded second-round multiplex PCR. TCRdb analysed the multiplex PCR reads with MiXCR anew, one entry per CDR3 protein. The sample has roughly 400,000 distinct CDR3 sequences, 17% seen once. Material: peripheral blood. The receptors here all came from an adult woman with stable Graves' hyperthyroidism.

This clonotype was picked up many times. V gene TRBV27 combines with J gene TRBJ2-7; D is undetermined. Per germline, CDR1 MNHEY and CDR2 SMNVEV (reference sequence). The CDR3 has 11 residues. V lost 6 bases, J lost 3 bases, and 6 bases lay in between. CDR3 protein: CASSSNYEQYF. The CDR3 DNA reads as TGTGCCAGCAGCTCCAACTACGAGCAGTACTTC.

Only a few counts were recorded for this clonotype. The chain carries TRBV28 and TRBJ1-5; D call uncertain. This CDR3 has 14 amino acids. Trimming pared 3 bases from V and 10 bases from J, leaving 16 bases between. CDR1 is MDHEN, CDR2 SYDVKM, per germline. Written as DNA, the CDR3 is TGTGCCAGCAGTTTCCCACGAACAATCAGCCCCCAGCATTTT. This sequence encodes CASSFPRTISPQHF.

This clonotype has a count of ten or more. CDR3 nucleotide sequence: TGTGCCAGCAGCGTTACAGGGTTCGGGGCAAACTATGGCTACACCTTC. Translating it yields CASSVTGFGANYGYTF. This chain uses TRBV5-5 with TRBJ1-2, with D possibly TRBD1 on 6 matching bases. Germline CDR1 and CDR2: SGHKS and YYEKEE (reference sequence). This CDR3 contains 16 residues. The germline V and J ends were trimmed by 4 bases and 2 bases, with 18 bases remaining between them.

This clonotype appeared many times. The genes are TRBV4-3 and TRBJ2-2; perhaps TRBD2 as D (5 bases). Per the germline V gene, CDR1 is LGHNA and CDR2 is YSLEER. The ends were cut back, 3 bases at V and 5 bases at J, with 16 bases in the middle. There are 16 residues in the CDR3. CDR3: CASSQLRGIDTGELFF. The CDR3 coding sequence is TGCGCCAGCAGCCAGCTCAGAGGGATCGATACCGGGGAGCTGTTTTTT.

This clonotype was recorded at least ten times. This rearrangement joins TRBV7-2 to TRBJ1-2; D is possibly TRBD1 (5 bases). The CDR3 length is 17 residues. The V gene lost 5 bases and the J gene lost 1 base, with 20 bases spanning the gap. Germline V CDR1 and CDR2: SGHTA, FQGNSA. CDR3 DNA: TGTGCCAGCAGCCTTAGGACAAGGACGGGGCTTAACTATGGCTACACCTTC. Protein product: CASSLRTRTGLNYGYTF.

In its sample, this clonotype was seen a few times. The rearrangement uses TRBV20-1 and TRBJ1-5; D is possibly TRBD1 (5 bases). The CDR3 covers 14 residues. CDR1 and CDR2 from the germline V gene are DFQATT and SNEGSKA (reference sequence). The ends were cut back, 0 bases at V and 3 bases at J, with 9 bases in the middle. The CDR3 DNA reads as TGCAGTGCTAGAGATGCAGGGTTCAATCAGCCCCAGCATTTT. Amino acids: CSARDAGFNQPQHF.

At least ten counts were recorded for this clonotype. The chain is built from TRBV29-1 and TRBJ1-2, with 10 bases aligning to TRBD1. Germline V gene lookup returns CDR1 SQVTM and CDR2 ANQGSEA. The CDR3 runs to 15 residues. The J segment lost 2 bases and the V segment lost 1 base, leaving 4 bases of the junction unmatched. The CDR3 is CSVEVTGGPNYGYTF. As DNA, the CDR3 is TGCAGCGTTGAAGTGACAGGGGGCCCGAACTATGGCTACACCTTC. The full variable domain, its missing parts supplied by reference TRBV29-1 and TRBJ1-2, is SAVISQKPSRDICQRGTSLTIQCQVDSQVTMMFWYRQQPGQSLTLIATANQGSEATYESGFVIDKFPISRPNLTFSTLTVSNMSPEDSSIYLCSVEVTGGPNYGYTFGSGTRLTVV.

This clonotype has ten or more counts. V is TRBV29-1 and J is TRBJ1-5; 7 positions match TRBD1. The CDR3 spans 17 residues. V shed 6 bases and J 0 bases; nucleotides not matched to a gene: 14. Germline CDR1 is SQVTM and CDR2 is ANQGSEA. CDR3 amino acids: CSVDTRATGYSNQPQHF. The CDR3 region has the DNA TGCAGCGTGGACACAAGGGCGACAGGGTATAGCAATCAGCCCCAGCATTTT. Based on the CDR3 plus reference TRBV29-1 and TRBJ1-5, the full variable domain is SAVISQKPSRDICQRGTSLTIQCQVDSQVTMMFWYRQQPGQSLTLIATANQGSEATYESGFVIDKFPISRPNLTFSTLTVSNMSPEDSSIYLCSVDTRATGYSNQPQHFGDGTRLSIL.

The chain recombines TRBV6-5 with TRBJ1-1; D uncertain. The V and J ends lost 2 bases and 6 bases respectively, with 10 bases between them. CDR1 and CDR2 from the germline V gene are MNHEY and SVGAGI. The CDR3 has 13 residues. The CDR3 protein is CASSYMGWAEAFF. The CDR3, as DNA: TGTGCCAGCAGTTACATGGGTTGGGCTGAAGCTTTCTTT.

At least ten counts were recorded for this clonotype. The J gene is TRBJ2-7, the V gene TRBV28; 7 positions match TRBD1. Germline V gene sequence: CDR1 MDHEN, CDR2 SYDVKM. V trimming: 6 bases; J trimming: 2 bases; junction bases outside the gene matches: 4. The CDR3 covers 13 residues. The CDR3 DNA is TGTGCCAGCAGAGACAGGGCAGCCTACGAGCAGTACTTC. Encoded protein: CASRDRAAYEQYF.

This clonotype was seen at least ten times. The V gene is TRBV5-1, the J gene TRBJ1-1, with D perhaps matching TRBD1 (6 bases). V dropped 5 bases and J dropped 0 bases, with 14 bases sitting between them. Germline CDR1 is SGHRS and CDR2 is YFSETQ. The length of the CDR3 is 15 residues. This chain's CDR3 is CASRERDKVNTEAFF. In DNA form, the CDR3 reads TGCGCCAGCAGGGAGAGGGACAAAGTGAACACTGAAGCTTTCTTT.

Ten or more counts support this clonotype. The V call is TRBV7-9, the J call TRBJ1-1; D may be TRBD1 (6 bases). CDR3 length: 12 amino acids. The V end was cut by 5 bases, the J end by 10 bases, with 14 bases between. Germline V gene lookup returns CDR1 SEHNR and CDR2 FQNEAQ (reference sequence). CDR3 sequence (DNA): TGTGCCAGCAGCCTACAAACAGGGACAGCTTTCTTT. Protein product: CASSLQTGTAFF.

This clonotype came up many times. This rearrangement joins TRBV10-2 to TRBJ1-1; D uncertain. The V gene's germline CDR1 is WSHSY and CDR2 SAAADI. The CDR3 length is 14 residues. Trimming cost V 6 bases and J 2 bases, with 13 bases left between them. The CDR3: CASSKQTVNTEAFF. DNA for the CDR3: TGCGCCAGCAGCAAGCAAACAGTCAACACTGAAGCTTTCTTT.

This clonotype was seen many times. The rearrangement joins TRBV11-2 to TRBJ2-4; D ambiguous. This CDR3 region has 14 residues. In germline, CDR1 is SGHAT, CDR2 FQNNGV. V was pared by 1 base and J by 1 base, with 5 bases between. CDR3 in DNA: TGTGCCAGCAGCTTAGTGGGGGCCAAAAACATTCAGTACTTC. Protein: CASSLVGAKNIQYF.

This clonotype was recorded at least ten times. The chain employs TRBV27 and TRBJ2-7; no clear D. This CDR3 comprises 12 residues. Deletions cut 5 bases from V and 0 bases from J, with 5 bases between. Per germline, CDR1 MNHEY and CDR2 SMNVEV (reference sequence). The CDR3 here is CASSPHSYEQYF. The DNA of the CDR3 is TGTGCCAGCAGTCCTCACTCCTACGAGCAGTACTTC.

This clonotype has a count of ten or more. This sequence joins TRBV5-1 and TRBJ2-7; a possible D gene is TRBD2 (6 bases). Deletions cut 4 bases from V and 2 bases from J, with 16 bases between. The CDR3 length is 15 residues. Germline CDR1 SGHRS, CDR2 YFSETQ. The CDR3 sequence is CASSPMAGIPYEQYF. The CDR3 DNA follows: TGCGCCAGCAGCCCGATGGCGGGAATACCCTACGAGCAGTACTTC.

This clonotype has a count of ten or more. This chain joins TRBV6-1 and TRBJ1-5; no reliable D call. Trimming pared 3 bases from V and 5 bases from J, leaving 5 bases between. The CDR3 is 12 residues long. Germline-derived CDR1 and CDR2 are MNHNS and SASEGT. The CDR3 DNA follows: TGTGCCAGCAGTGACCTCTATCAGCCCCAGCATTTT. This translates into CASSDLYQPQHF.

This clonotype has only a few counts. This chain uses TRBV12-3 or TRBV12-4 with TRBJ2-3; D gene unclear. The CDR3 length is 16 residues. The V and J ends lost 7 bases and 0 bases respectively, with 17 bases between them. In nucleotides, the CDR3 is TGTGCCAGCACCCACACCATAGGGCGGAGCACAGATACGCAGTATTTT. Amino acid sequence: CASTHTIGRSTDTQYF.

About this clonotype: A read error may produce the germline difference seen at one junction end. The CDR3 sequence is CASSHLTIGGYDQYF. The CDR3 nucleotides read TGTGCCAGCAGCCACCTCACTATCGGAGGTTACGATCAGTACTTC. The rearrangement joins TRBV28 to TRBJ2-7; tentatively, D is TRBD2 (5 bases). Germline values: CDR1 MDHEN, CDR2 SYDVKM. The CDR3 sequence is 15 residues long.

This clonotype was counted ten times or more. The genes are TRBV29-1 and TRBJ2-7; 8 bases are a match to TRBD1. The CDR3 is made up of 13 amino acids. Germline V gives CDR1 SQVTM, CDR2 ANQGSEA. V was pared by 7 bases and J by 5 bases, with 10 bases of the junction left unmatched. CDR3 amino acids: CSALSAGGNEQYF. The DNA for the CDR3 is TGCAGCGCCCTATCCGCAGGGGGCAACGAGCAGTACTTC.

Ten or more counts support this clonotype. The V gene is TRBV29-1, the J gene TRBJ1-5, with TRBD1 matching 8 bases. Germline V gene data show CDR1 as SQVTM and CDR2 as ANQGSEA. This CDR3 has 12 amino acids. V was pared by 5 bases and J by 4 bases, with 1 base of the junction left unmatched. The CDR3 DNA reads as TGCAGCGTTCAGGGGGCTAATCAGCCCCAGCATTTT. Its protein product is CSVQGANQPQHF.

About this clonotype itself: Since a much larger clone is just one base distant, this may be a read error. This CDR3 is CARQRSTGELFF. CDR3 bases: TGTGCCAGACAGCGGTCCACCGGGGAGCTGTTTTTT. The chain uses TRBV2 and TRBJ2-2; perhaps TRBD2 as D (5 bases). Trimming removed 9 bases from V and 4 bases from J, with 9 bases in between. Germline V lookup: CDR1 SNHLY, CDR2 FYNNEI. This CDR3 spans 12 amino acids.

The chain carries TRBV4-1 and TRBJ2-7; 8 bases fit TRBD1. The CDR3 runs to 18 residues. Looked up from germline, CDR1 is MGHRA and CDR2 is YSYEKL. With V trimmed by 1 base and J by 1 base, 12 bases remained unmatched. CDR3 sequence: CASSQADFIGQGSYEQYF. The CDR3, as DNA: TGCGCCAGCAGCCAAGCGGACTTCATTGGACAGGGATCCTACGAGCAGTACTTC.

The table lists this clonotype with many counts. V is TRBV7-2 and J is TRBJ2-7; 8 bases map to TRBD2. With V trimmed by 7 bases and J by 7 bases, 9 bases remained unmatched. The CDR3 runs to 13 residues. CDR1 is SGHTA and CDR2 is FQGNSA in the germline V gene. The CDR3 reads CASTFSGNLEQYF. The CDR3 DNA sequence: TGTGCCAGCACCTTTAGCGGGAATCTTGAGCAGTACTTC.

This clonotype was detected ten times or more. The CDR3 sequence is CASRSGTANYEQYF. The CDR3 bases are TGTGCCAGCAGGTCGGGGACGGCAAACTACGAGCAGTACTTC. The chain links TRBV6-1 to TRBJ2-7; D tentatively reads TRBD1 or TRBD2 (5 bases each). With 6 bases removed from V and 3 bases from J, the gap between germline ends came to 15 bases. The CDR3 spans 14 residues. Germline CDR1 MNHNS, CDR2 SASEGT.

This clonotype was picked up many times. This sequence joins TRBV11-1 and TRBJ1-1; D possibly corresponds to TRBD1 (6 bases). The ends were cut back, 0 bases at V and 3 bases at J, with 20 bases in the middle. CDR1 SGHAT and CDR2 FQDESV come from the germline V gene (reference sequence). This CDR3 has 18 residues. The CDR3: CASSLAENRGFADTEAFF. In nucleotides, the CDR3 is TGTGCCAGCAGCTTAGCGGAGAATAGGGGGTTTGCGGACACTGAAGCTTTCTTT.

The chain combines TRBV18 with TRBJ2-5; D gene uncertain. CDR1 is KGHSH and CDR2 is LQKENI in the germline V gene. The V and J ends lost 3 bases and 2 bases respectively, with 10 bases between them. This CDR3 is built from 14 residues. CDR3 loop: CASSPGMRQETQYF. The CDR3 region has the DNA TGTGCCAGCTCACCTGGTATGCGGCAAGAGACCCAGTACTTC.

This clonotype was detected many times. The chain carries TRBV10-3 and TRBJ2-7, with 7 positions matching TRBD1. The CDR3 contains 15 residues. The trim removed 0 bases at V and 6 bases at J, leaving 8 bases unmatched. Germline-derived CDR1 and CDR2 are ENHRY and SYGVKD. CDR3 amino acids: CAISESTGVGLEQYF. CDR3 in DNA: TGTGCCATCAGTGAGTCTACAGGGGTAGGGCTCGAGCAGTACTTC.